This TCR beta chain came from a study of T cell repertoires in cytomegalovirus infection. Comments on this clonotype: Its target is unknown.

MiXCR, run by TCRdb on the reads, gives a single entry per CDR3 protein. The data contain around 750,000 distinct CDR3 sequences, around a third of them singletons. The CDR3 covers 15 residues. Germline assignment: CDR1 SGDLS and CDR2 YYNGEE. The V end was cut by 0 bases, the J end by 2 bases, with 9 bases between. The clonotype comes from a human donor in good health (CMV status not recorded). Some clones in this sample may be carry-over from other donors' samples. The sequencing used cultured CD8+ T cells from PBMCs, collected from culture after CMV antigen stimulation. The J gene is TRBJ2-1, the V gene TRBV9, with a possible D match to TRBD1 (5 bases). CDR3 in amino acids: CASSVGRATYNEQFF. The DNA of the CDR3 is TGTGCCAGCAGCGTAGGCAGGGCTACCTACAATGAGCAGTTCTTC.